These T cell receptor beta chains were read from a single sample in a study of memory CD4+ T cells and cytomegalovirus serostatus. Clones were sequenced by immunoSEQ multiplex PCR, and TCRdb holds only the in-frame ones, with some missing. This sample yields 80,000 or so clones, of which roughly 80% are seen a single time; 2% to 3% belongs to the top ten. The sequenced material came from memory CD4+ T cells from blood. These receptors came from an adult in good health and CMV-seropositive. The CDR3 runs from the conserved cysteine through the conserved F or W. A D gene is named only where the DNA matches it firmly. A clone size is listed for some rows: how often the clone was seen (once, few, many), or a class if it is expanded.

V gene	clone size	D gene	J gene	CDR3 protein	CDR3 DNA
TRBV5-4	NA	NA	TRBJ1-4	CASSFAATNEKLFF	TGTGCCAGCAGCTTCGCTGCAACTAATGAAAAACTGTTTTTT
TRBV19	NA	NA	TRBJ1-3	CASSTGNTIYF	TGTGCCAGTAGTACTGGAAACACCATATATTTT
TRBV5-6	NA	NA	TRBJ2-2	CASSRIPLSSSHGELFF	TGTGCCAGCAGCCGGATACCTTTATCGAGTTCGCACGGGGAGCTGTTTTTT
TRBV5-5	NA	NA	TRBJ1-5	CASSLLVSSNQPQHF	TGTGCCAGCAGCTTGTTGGTCAGTAGCAATCAGCCCCAGCATTTT
TRBV19	NA	TRBD2	TRBJ2-2	CASSSGTSGRAGELFF	TGTGCCAGTTCCTCCGGGACTAGCGGGAGGGCCGGGGAGCTGTTTTTT
TRBV5-1	NA	TRBD1	TRBJ1-2	CASSPGQGEGYTF	TGCGCCAGCAGCCCTGGACAGGGTGAGGGCTACACCTTC
TRBV5-4	NA	NA	TRBJ2-7	CASSWTRYEQYF	TGTGCCAGCAGCTGGACCCGCTACGAGCAGTACTTC
TRBV10-3	NA	NA	TRBJ1-1	CAISESGDTEAFF	TGTGCCATCAGTGAGTCCGGGGACACTGAAGCTTTCTTT
TRBV18	NA	TRBD1	TRBJ2-3	CASSPPGQGSDTQYF	TGTGCCAGCTCACCCCCGGGACAGGGGTCAGATACGCAGTATTTT
TRBV11-2	once	TRBD1	TRBJ2-1	CASSRPGTGEYNEQFF	TGTGCCAGCAGCCGACCGGGGACAGGGGAATACAATGAGCAGTTCTTC
TRBV5-4	NA	TRBD1	TRBJ2-7	CASSEGGTGGVDEQYF	TGTGCCAGCAGCGAAGGAGGGACAGGGGGTGTCGACGAGCAGTACTTC
TRBV6-1	NA	NA	TRBJ1-1	CASIGTISMNTEAFF	TGTGCCAGCATAGGGACGATCTCCATGAACACTGAAGCTTTCTTT
TRBV5-1	NA	NA	TRBJ1-2	CASSLGRLEGQNYGYTF	TGCGCCAGCAGCTTGGGCCGCCTTGAGGGGCAGAACTATGGCTACACCTTC
TRBV4-2	NA	TRBD1	TRBJ1-3	CASSQDTGQGSGNTIYF	TGTGCCAGCAGCCAAGATACAGGACAGGGGTCTGGAAACACCATATATTTT
TRBV10-3	few	TRBD1	TRBJ2-3	CAANPGQGLDTQYF	TGTGCCGCCAATCCGGGACAGGGATTAGATACGCAGTATTTT
TRBV27	NA	NA	TRBJ2-6	CASSFWHSGANVLTF	TGTGCCAGCAGTTTTTGGCACTCTGGGGCCAACGTCCTGACTTTC
TRBV30	NA	TRBD2	TRBJ2-5	CAWSVTAGSETQYF	TGTGCCTGGAGTGTAACAGCGGGAAGTGAGACCCAGTACTTC
TRBV7-9	NA	NA	TRBJ2-5	CASSPSGTALSTQYF	TGTGCCAGCAGCCCCTCCGGGACGGCTTTGTCGACCCAGTACTTC
TRBV30	few	TRBD2	TRBJ2-3	CAWKAGEDTQYF	TGTGCCTGGAAAGCGGGAGAGGATACGCAGTATTTT
TRBV5-6	NA	TRBD2	TRBJ2-5	CASRTSGKETQYF	TGTGCCAGCAGAACTAGCGGAAAAGAGACCCAGTACTTC
TRBV10-1	NA	NA	TRBJ1-1	CASRVGRTPEAFF	TGCGCCAGCAGGGTGGGGAGAACACCTGAAGCTTTCTTT
TRBV30	NA	NA	TRBJ1-2	CAWSALEGGAGYTF	TGTGCCTGGAGTGCCCTTGAGGGTGGGGCTGGCTACACCTTC
TRBV9	NA	NA	TRBJ2-3	CASSVAVSTDTQYF	TGTGCCAGCAGCGTGGCGGTTAGCACAGATACGCAGTATTTT
TRBV15	NA	TRBD1	TRBJ2-1	CATSRAGQGVNEQFF	TGTGCCACCAGTAGGGCGGGACAGGGCGTGAATGAGCAGTTCTTC
TRBV5-1	NA	TRBD2	TRBJ2-5	CASSLQGTRETQYF	TGCGCCAGCAGCTTGCAGGGGACTAGGGAGACCCAGTACTTC
TRBV30	NA	NA	TRBJ2-3	CACTGSTDTQYF	TGTGCCTGTACCGGGAGCACAGATACGCAGTATTTT
TRBV29-1	NA	NA	TRBJ2-6	CSVGELGSGANVLTF	TGCAGCGTTGGCGAGCTAGGCTCTGGGGCCAACGTCCTGACTTTC
TRBV6-5	once	NA	TRBJ1-1	CASSYRRGVATEAFF	TGTGCCAGCAGTTACCGGAGGGGGGTTGCCACTGAAGCTTTCTTT
TRBV7-8	NA	NA	TRBJ1-5	CASSLALDQPQHF	TGTGCCAGCAGCTTAGCTTTGGATCAGCCCCAGCATTTT
TRBV5-8	NA	NA	TRBJ1-5	CASSLVMGPQHF	TGTGCCAGCAGCCTGGTTATGGGGCCCCAGCATTTT
TRBV6-6	NA	TRBD2	TRBJ2-3	CASNLAGPSTDTQYF	TGTGCCAGCAATCTAGCGGGACCCAGCACAGATACGCAGTATTTT
TRBV20-1	NA	NA	TRBJ1-4	CSVLPNEKLFF	TGCAGTGTTCTCCCTAATGAAAAACTGTTTTTT